A single sample gave rise to the 30 T cell receptor beta chains below, sequenced in a study of Siglec-9 on CD8 T cells in melanoma. The protocol was immunoSEQ multiplex PCR, while the TCRdb copy is restricted to in-frame clones and leaves out a portion. The sample lists about 36,000 clones; about 80% were seen once. The sample taken for sequencing was Siglec-9- CD8+ T cells sorted from blood. These receptors originate from a human donor in good health.

This clone was recorded once. This rearrangement joins TRBV2 to TRBJ2-7, with D unclear. The CDR3 is 14 amino acids. Trimming shortened V by 4 bases and J by 4 bases, and 14 bases separated the two germline ends. Germline V gene lookup returns CDR1 SNHLY and CDR2 FYNNEI. CDR3 protein: CASSGDPRAYEQYF. CDR3 DNA: TGTGCCAGCAGTGGAGATCCCCGGGCTTACGAGCAGTACTTC.

CDR3 in DNA: TGTGCCAGCAGCTTAGTCGGGGATGACAGGGAGTTTCCTGGCTACACCTTC. It codes for CASSLVGDDREFPGYTF. The chain links TRBV11-3 to TRBJ1-2, with TRBD1 matching 7 bases. The CDR3 covers 17 residues. The junction had 15 bases not matched to a gene; V was cut back by 1 base and J by 7 bases. Germline V CDR1 and CDR2: SGHNT, YENEEA.

The V call is TRBV4-1, the J call TRBJ2-5, with 7 bases that match TRBD2. V was clipped by 0 bases and J by 2 bases; unmatched bases: 6. Germline-derived CDR1 and CDR2 are MGHRA and YSYEKL. The CDR3 is made up of 16 amino acids. CDR3 loop: CASSQDWASGQETQYF. For the CDR3, the DNA is TGCGCCAGCAGCCAAGATTGGGCTAGCGGACAAGAGACCCAGTACTTC.

The chain employs TRBV28 and TRBJ2-7; D is possibly TRBD2 (5 bases). V was cut by 6 bases and J by 6 bases, with 18 bases left in between. The CDR3 totals 14 residues. CDR1 MDHEN and CDR2 SYDVKM come from the germline V gene. The CDR3 loop is CASSQTRRSTEQYF. The CDR3 DNA reads TGTGCCAGCAGCCAGACACGGAGGTCTACCGAGCAGTACTTC.

This chain links TRBV28 with TRBJ1-2; D may be TRBD1 (5 bases). This CDR3 has 14 amino acids. The germline CDR1 and CDR2 sequences are MDHEN and SYDVKM. V shed 1 base and J shed 4 bases, with 10 bases lying between them. CDR3 nucleotides: TGTGCCAGCAGTTTATCAAGGCAGGGCTATGGCTACACCTTC. Residues: CASSLSRQGYGYTF.

A few counts support this clone. J is TRBJ1-5 and V is TRBV9; D perhaps matches TRBD1 (6 bases). The CDR3 sequence is 14 residues long. Trimming left V 0 bases short and J 4 bases short, with 8 bases between. The germline CDR1 and CDR2 sequences are SGDLS and YYNGEE. CDR3 nucleotides: TGTGCCAGCAGCGTAGGGACAGAAAATCAGCCCCAGCATTTT. It yields the protein CASSVGTENQPQHF. Full variable domain (rest looked up from reference TRBV9 and TRBJ1-5): DSGVTQTPKHLITATGQRVTLRCSPRSGDLSVYWYQQSLDQGLQFLIQYYNGEERAKGNILERFSAQQFPDLHSELNLSSLELGDSALYFCASSVGTENQPQHFGDGTRLSIL.

The J gene is TRBJ1-1, the V gene TRBV7-6; the D gene is possibly TRBD1 (5 bases). The ends were cut back, 4 bases at V and 4 bases at J, with 16 bases in the middle. The CDR3 totals 15 residues. Germline V gives CDR1 SGHVS, CDR2 FNYEAQ. CDR3 bases: TGTGCCAGCAGCTCAGGACAATCCGGTGCCACTGAAGCTTTCTTT. It translates to CASSSGQSGATEAFF.

The chain uses TRBV6-6 and TRBJ2-5, with TRBD2 matching 13 bases. The germline gives CDR1 MNHNY, CDR2 SVGAGI (reference sequence). The CDR3 sequence is 16 residues long. V trimming: 0 bases; J trimming: 5 bases; junction bases outside the gene matches: 3. CDR3 sequence reads: CASSYSTSGRVETQYF. The CDR3 DNA reads as TGTGCCAGCAGTTACTCCACTAGCGGGAGGGTTGAGACCCAGTACTTC.

The chain combines TRBV28 with TRBJ1-1; 7 bases match TRBD1. Germline CDR1 and CDR2: MDHEN and SYDVKM. CDR3 length equals 16 residues. The V gene end was trimmed by 4 bases and the J gene end by 3 bases; junction bases not matched to a gene: 11. The CDR3 DNA is TGTGCCAGCAGTTACCCACAGGGGAGGAGCGACACTGAAGCTTTCTTT. It yields the protein CASSYPQGRSDTEAFF.

The gene calls are TRBV29-1 and TRBJ2-7, with D perhaps matching TRBD1 (5 bases). Trimming shortened V by 4 bases and J by 2 bases, and 18 bases separated the two germline ends. The CDR3 totals 15 residues. Looked up from germline, CDR1 is SQVTM and CDR2 is ANQGSEA. In nucleotides, the CDR3 is TGCAGCGTTGTAGCCCCTGACAGTGGGGCCTACGAGCAGTACTTC. Translation: CSVVAPDSGAYEQYF.

V and J are TRBV4-1 and TRBJ1-5, with D tentatively TRBD1 (5 bases). The length of the CDR3 is 15 residues. V was trimmed by 6 bases and J by 0 bases, leaving 12 bases between them. The germline gives CDR1 MGHRA, CDR2 YSYEKL. The chain's CDR3 is CASRDTGSSNQPQHF. The CDR3 nucleotides are TGCGCCAGCAGGGACACGGGATCTAGCAATCAGCCCCAGCATTTT.

The chain links TRBV28 to TRBJ1-6; possible D gene TRBD1, 5 bases. The CDR3 extends over 14 amino acids. The germline V and J ends were trimmed by 5 bases and 4 bases, with 9 bases remaining between them. Looked up from germline, CDR1 is MDHEN and CDR2 is SYDVKM. CDR3 region: CASSTGQYNSPLHF. In DNA form, the CDR3 reads TGTGCCAGCAGTACCGGACAATATAATTCACCCCTCCACTTT.

This sequence joins TRBV5-6 and TRBJ2-3, with 7 bases fitting TRBD2. This CDR3 is built from 16 residues. Germline V gene data show CDR1 as SGHDT and CDR2 as YYEEEE. V shed 0 bases and J 3 bases; nucleotides not matched to a gene: 7. The CDR3 here is CASSLAERGGTDTQYF. The CDR3 region has the DNA TGTGCCAGCAGCTTGGCTGAGCGGGGCGGGACAGATACGCAGTATTTT.

This chain links TRBV2 with TRBJ2-1; no clear D gene. Germline CDR1 is SNHLY and CDR2 is FYNNEI. V lost 1 base to trimming and J lost 2 bases, with 12 bases between them. There are 16 residues in the CDR3. The CDR3 DNA sequence: TGTGCCAGCAGTGAAGTTTGGACGGACGCCTACAATGAGCAGTTCTTC. Translated: CASSEVWTDAYNEQFF. Looking up the rest from reference TRBV2 and TRBJ2-1 gives the full variable domain: EPEVTQTPSHQVTQMGQEVILRCVPISNHLYFYWYRQILGQKVEFLVSFYNNEISEKSEIFDDQFSVERPDGSNFTLKIRSTKLEDSAMYFCASSEVWTDAYNEQFFGPGTRLTVL.

The chain has TRBV10-2 and TRBJ2-7; D gene unclear. With 3 bases removed from V and 0 bases from J, the gap between germline ends came to 6 bases. Looked up from germline, CDR1 is WSHSY and CDR2 is SAAADI. The CDR3 has 13 residues. The CDR3 reads CASSETVSYEQYF. The CDR3 DNA is TGCGCCAGCAGTGAAACGGTCTCCTACGAGCAGTACTTC.

This chain joins TRBV4-1 and TRBJ2-7, with D perhaps TRBD1 or TRBD2 (6 bases each). Trimming cost V 2 bases and J 4 bases, with 21 bases left between them. Germline lookup yields CDR1 MGHRA and CDR2 YSYEKL. The CDR3 length is 17 residues. CDR3 nucleotide sequence: TGCGCCAGCAGCCAACCCCCGGGCGGGACATATACTTACGAGCAGTACTTC. This encodes CASSQPPGGTYTYEQYF.

This chain links TRBV6-5 with TRBJ1-1; tentatively, D is TRBD1 (5 bases). Germline V gene data show CDR1 as MNHEY and CDR2 as SVGAGI. V lost 5 bases, J lost 4 bases, and 14 bases lay in between. The CDR3 has 14 amino acids. CDR3 DNA sequence: TGTGCCAGCAGTGCCCAATCAGGGTTCACTGAAGCTTTCTTT. Translation gives CASSAQSGFTEAFF.

This chain links TRBV19 with TRBJ1-2, with D unresolved. V shed 9 bases and J shed 3 bases, with 17 bases lying between them. CDR3 length: 14 amino acids. Germline V CDR1 and CDR2: LNHDA, SQIVND (reference sequence). CDR3 sequence (DNA): TGTGCCAGCGATGCGGGGTTGGACGACTATGGCTACACCTTC. Protein sequence: CASDAGLDDYGYTF.

The chain uses TRBV19 and TRBJ2-7; D gene uncertain. CDR3 length: 13 residues. V lost 5 bases, J lost 3 bases, and 11 bases lay in between. CDR1 is LNHDA, CDR2 SQIVND, per germline (reference sequence). In DNA form, the CDR3 reads TGTGCCAGTAGTTTTCATACCAGCTACGAGCAGTACTTC. This translates into CASSFHTSYEQYF.

This chain connects TRBV7-8 to TRBJ2-7, with a tentative D call TRBD1 (6 bases). There are 17 residues in the CDR3. Germline loops: CDR1 SGHVS, CDR2 FQNEAQ. Trimming took off 5 bases at V and 6 bases at J, with 26 bases between the two ends. CDR3 in DNA: TGTGCCAGCAGCATTACGGCCTCAAGAGCAGGGGTTAGCGAGCAGTACTTC. It codes for CASSITASRAGVSEQYF.

This chain uses TRBV28 with TRBJ2-1; D call uncertain. Germline CDR1 reads MDHEN; CDR2 reads SYDVKM. The V end was cut by 3 bases, the J end by 12 bases, with 21 bases between. The CDR3 is made up of 15 amino acids. The CDR3 is CASSLESPAPPLQFF. CDR3 nucleotide sequence: TGTGCCAGCAGTTTGGAATCCCCAGCTCCCCCATTGCAGTTCTTC.

This clone turned up a few times. The chain carries TRBV19 and TRBJ1-2; D call uncertain. The CDR3 extends over 13 amino acids. From germline, CDR1 is LNHDA and CDR2 SQIVND (reference sequence). V was clipped by 7 bases and J by 3 bases, with 12 bases between them. CDR3 in DNA: TGTGCCAGTATCTTCCCCGGGGACTATGGCTACACCTTC. Protein product: CASIFPGDYGYTF. Drawing the rest from reference TRBV19 and TRBJ1-2, the complete variable domain is DGGITQSPKYLFRKEGQNVTLSCEQNLNHDAMYWYRQDPGQGLRLIYYSQIVNDFQKGDIAEGYSVSREKKESFPLTVTSAQKNPTAFYLCASIFPGDYGYTFGSGTRLTVV.

V gene TRBV6-4 combines with J gene TRBJ2-6, with a possible D match to TRBD2 (6 bases). V lost 4 bases and J lost 2, with 12 bases in between. The CDR3 is 16 residues long. Per germline, CDR1 MRHNA and CDR2 SNTAGT. CDR3 residues: CASSVTSGAGANVLTF. CDR3 bases: TGTGCCAGCAGTGTGACGTCGGGGGCTGGGGCCAACGTCCTGACTTTC.

The chain employs TRBV5-6 and TRBJ2-1, with a weak D call TRBD1 (6 bases). The germline CDR1 and CDR2 sequences are SGHDT and YYEEEE. This CDR3 has 13 residues. The germline V and J ends were trimmed by 3 bases and 4 bases, with 8 bases remaining between them. The DNA of the CDR3 is TGTGCCAGCAGCTGGACAGAGTACAATGAGCAGTTCTTC. This gives the protein CASSWTEYNEQFF.

The CDR3 DNA sequence: TGTGCCTGGAGGGAAGCGAACACTGAAGCTTTCTTT. It is translated as CAWREANTEAFF. The chain joins TRBV30 to TRBJ1-1; D gene uncertain. This CDR3 region has 12 residues. The germline V gene encodes CDR1 GTSNPN and CDR2 SVGIG (reference sequence). Trimming removed 3 bases at V and 1 base at J, with 6 bases between.

The chain has TRBV4-1 and TRBJ2-4; D may be TRBD1 or TRBD2 (5 bases each). Germline V CDR1 and CDR2: MGHRA, YSYEKL. V lost 1 base, J lost 8 bases, and 21 bases lay in between. The CDR3 is 17 residues long. CDR3 sequence: CASSQGEPGTLMDIQYF. CDR3 bases: TGCGCCAGCAGCCAAGGAGAGCCAGGGACGCTCATGGACATTCAGTACTTC.

V usage is TRBV9 and J usage is TRBJ2-3, with TRBD2 matching over 7 bases. V lost 7 bases and J lost 0; bases outside the gene matches: 11. The CDR3 is 16 amino acids. CDR1 and CDR2 from the germline V gene are SGDLS and YYNGEE. The DNA of the CDR3 is TGTGCCAGCTCCAGATGGCGGGAGTCTAGCACAGATACGCAGTATTTT. It specifies CASSRWRESSTDTQYF.

This sequence joins TRBV7-8 and TRBJ2-5; D gene ambiguous. The CDR3 loop spans 13 amino acids. Trimming left V 6 bases short and J 5 bases short, with 13 bases between. Germline CDR1 reads SGHVS; CDR2 reads FQNEAQ. Here the CDR3 reads CASSLPAEETQYF. CDR3 DNA: TGTGCCAGCAGTCTACCTGCCGAGGAGACCCAGTACTTC. The full variable domain, completed using reference TRBV7-8 and TRBJ2-5, is GAGVSQSPRYKVAKRGQDVALRCDPISGHVSLFWYQQALGQGPEFLTYFQNEAQLDKSGLPSDRFFAERPEGSVSTLKIQRTQQEDSAVYLCASSLPAEETQYFGPGTRLLVL.

The rearrangement uses TRBV5-4 and TRBJ1-2; 9 nucleotides agree with TRBD1. The V segment lost 4 bases and the J segment 6 bases; nucleotides outside the gene matches: 10. The CDR3 is made up of 15 amino acids. Germline CDR1 reads SGHNT; CDR2 reads YYREEE (reference sequence). The CDR3 region has the DNA TGTGCCAGCAGCCGGGCAGGACAGGGGAAGGATGGCTACACCTTC. Translated, it gives CASSRAGQGKDGYTF.

CDR3 region: CASSSPADYEQYF. The CDR3 DNA reads as TGTGCCAGCAGCTCCCCGGCGGATTACGAGCAGTACTTC. This chain connects TRBV13 to TRBJ2-7; no clear D. V dropped 4 bases and J dropped 4 bases, with 11 bases sitting between them. The CDR3 is made up of 13 amino acids. The V gene's germline CDR1 is PRHDT and CDR2 FYEKMQ (reference sequence).